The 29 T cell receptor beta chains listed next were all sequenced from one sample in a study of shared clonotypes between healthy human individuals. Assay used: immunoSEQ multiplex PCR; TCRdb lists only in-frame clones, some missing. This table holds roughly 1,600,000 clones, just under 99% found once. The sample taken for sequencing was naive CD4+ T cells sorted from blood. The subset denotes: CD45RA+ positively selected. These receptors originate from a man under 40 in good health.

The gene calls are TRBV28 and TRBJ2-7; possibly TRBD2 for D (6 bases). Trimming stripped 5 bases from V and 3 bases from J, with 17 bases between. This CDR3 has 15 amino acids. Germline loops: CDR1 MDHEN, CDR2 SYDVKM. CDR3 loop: CASSLPGDSIYEQYF. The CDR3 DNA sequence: TGTGCCAGCAGTCTACCGGGAGACAGTATCTACGAGCAGTACTTC.

The CDR3 sequence: CASSFRGTTSYNEQFF. CDR3 bases: TGTGCCAGCAGCTTCCGCGGGACAACCTCCTACAATGAGCAGTTCTTC. V is TRBV5-6 and J is TRBJ2-1; tentatively, D is TRBD1 or TRBD2 (6 bases each). The CDR3 totals 16 residues. Germline V lookup: CDR1 SGHDT, CDR2 YYEEEE. The ends were cut back, 2 bases at V and 0 bases at J, with 12 bases in the middle.

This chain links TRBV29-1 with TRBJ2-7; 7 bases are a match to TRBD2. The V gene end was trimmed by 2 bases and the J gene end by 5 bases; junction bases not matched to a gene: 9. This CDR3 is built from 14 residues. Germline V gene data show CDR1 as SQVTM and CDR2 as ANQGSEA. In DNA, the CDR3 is TGCAGCGTTGAACTGGGCGGGAGTTCCCACGAGCAGTACTTC. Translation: CSVELGGSSHEQYF.

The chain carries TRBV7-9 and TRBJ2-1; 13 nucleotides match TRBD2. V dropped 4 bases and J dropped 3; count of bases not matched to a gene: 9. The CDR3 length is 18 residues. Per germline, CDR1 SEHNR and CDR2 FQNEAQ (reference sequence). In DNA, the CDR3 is TGTGCCAGCAGCTCCGATGAGACTAGCGGGAGGATCTACAATGAGCAGTTCTTC. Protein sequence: CASSSDETSGRIYNEQFF. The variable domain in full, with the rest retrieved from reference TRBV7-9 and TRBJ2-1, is DTGVSQNPRHKITKRGQNVTFRCDPISEHNRLYWYRQTLGQGPEFLTYFQNEAQLEKSRLLSDRFSAERPKGSFSTLEIQRTEQGDSAMYLCASSSDETSGRIYNEQFFGPGTRLTVL.

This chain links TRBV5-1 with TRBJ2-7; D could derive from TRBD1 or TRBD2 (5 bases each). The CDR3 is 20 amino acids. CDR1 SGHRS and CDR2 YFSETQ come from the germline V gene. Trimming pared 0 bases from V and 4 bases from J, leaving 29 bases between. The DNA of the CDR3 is TGCGCCAGCAGCTTGGAACCCCGTGACGTTCGCAGGGAGAATTTGTACGAGCAGTACTTC. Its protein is CASSLEPRDVRRENLYEQYF.

For the CDR3, the DNA is TGCGCCAGCAGCCAAGACAGGGGGCGTCAGCCCCAGCATTTT. Translation gives CASSQDRGRQPQHF. The J gene is TRBJ1-5, the V gene TRBV4-3, with 8 positions matching TRBD1. From germline, CDR1 is LGHNA and CDR2 YSLEER. This CDR3 comprises 14 residues. V gave up 0 bases and J gave up 6 bases; unmatched junction bases: 1.

CDR3 nucleotide sequence: TGTGCCAGCAGTGACTCTCTAGATACGCAGTATTTT. As protein: CASSDSLDTQYF. The genes are TRBV6-4 and TRBJ2-3, with D unresolved. The CDR3 length is 12 residues. Germline V CDR1 and CDR2: MRHNA, SNTAGT. V dropped 0 bases and J dropped 5 bases, with 3 bases sitting between them.

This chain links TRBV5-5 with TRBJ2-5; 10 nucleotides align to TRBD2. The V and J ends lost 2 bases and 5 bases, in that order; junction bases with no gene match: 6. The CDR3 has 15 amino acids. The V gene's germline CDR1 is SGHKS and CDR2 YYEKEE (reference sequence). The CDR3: CASSLGLAVRETQYF. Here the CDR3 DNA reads TGTGCCAGCAGCTTAGGACTAGCGGTAAGGGAGACCCAGTACTTC.

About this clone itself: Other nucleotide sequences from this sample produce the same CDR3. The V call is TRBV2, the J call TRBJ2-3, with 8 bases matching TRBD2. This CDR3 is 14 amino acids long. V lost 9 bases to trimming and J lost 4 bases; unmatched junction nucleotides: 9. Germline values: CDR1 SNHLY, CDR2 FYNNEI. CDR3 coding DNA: TGTGCCAGTCGGACGGGAGGGGGGGCAGATACGCAGTATTTT. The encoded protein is CASRTGGGADTQYF.

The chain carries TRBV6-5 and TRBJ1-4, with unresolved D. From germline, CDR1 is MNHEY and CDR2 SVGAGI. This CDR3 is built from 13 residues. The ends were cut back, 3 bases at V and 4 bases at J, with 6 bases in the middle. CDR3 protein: CASSYPGNEKLFF. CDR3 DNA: TGTGCCAGCAGTTATCCGGGTAATGAAAAACTGTTTTTT.

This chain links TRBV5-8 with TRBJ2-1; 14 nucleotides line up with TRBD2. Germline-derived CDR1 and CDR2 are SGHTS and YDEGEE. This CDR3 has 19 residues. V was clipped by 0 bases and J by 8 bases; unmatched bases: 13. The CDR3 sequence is CASSLARAGLAGVLDEQFF. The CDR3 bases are TGTGCCAGCAGCTTGGCTCGTGCGGGACTAGCGGGAGTTCTCGATGAGCAGTTCTTC.

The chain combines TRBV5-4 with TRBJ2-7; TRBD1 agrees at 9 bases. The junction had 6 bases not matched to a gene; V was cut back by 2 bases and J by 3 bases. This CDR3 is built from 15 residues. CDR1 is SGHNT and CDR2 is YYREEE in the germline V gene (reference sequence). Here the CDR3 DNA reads TGTGCCAGCAGCTTCCCCGGGACAGGGTTCTACGAGCAGTACTTC. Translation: CASSFPGTGFYEQYF.

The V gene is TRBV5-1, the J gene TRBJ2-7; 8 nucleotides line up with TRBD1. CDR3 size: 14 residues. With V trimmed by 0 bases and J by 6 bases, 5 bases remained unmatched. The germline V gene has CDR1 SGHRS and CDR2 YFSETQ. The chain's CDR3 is CASSLEPDRGEQYF. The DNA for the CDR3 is TGCGCCAGCAGCTTGGAACCCGACAGGGGCGAGCAGTACTTC. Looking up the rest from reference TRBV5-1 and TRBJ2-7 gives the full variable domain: KAGVTQTPRYLIKTRGQQVTLSCSPISGHRSVSWYQQTPGQGLQFLFEYFSETQRNKGNFPGRFSGRQFSNSRSEMNVSTLELGDSALYLCASSLEPDRGEQYFGPGTRLTVT.

CDR3 region: CASLRDRADEQYF. As DNA, the CDR3 is TGTGCCAGTCTGCGCGATCGGGCGGACGAGCAGTACTTC. The chain joins TRBV2 to TRBJ2-7, with D unclear. This CDR3 spans 13 amino acids. Germline CDR1 reads SNHLY; CDR2 reads FYNNEI. V gave up 9 bases and J gave up 5 bases, with 17 bases separating them.

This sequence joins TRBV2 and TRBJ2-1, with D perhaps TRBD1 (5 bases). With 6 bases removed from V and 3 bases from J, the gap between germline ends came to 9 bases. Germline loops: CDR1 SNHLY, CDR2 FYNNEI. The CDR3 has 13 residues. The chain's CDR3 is CASSPGNYNEQFF. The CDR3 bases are TGTGCCAGCAGCCCAGGGAACTACAATGAGCAGTTCTTC.

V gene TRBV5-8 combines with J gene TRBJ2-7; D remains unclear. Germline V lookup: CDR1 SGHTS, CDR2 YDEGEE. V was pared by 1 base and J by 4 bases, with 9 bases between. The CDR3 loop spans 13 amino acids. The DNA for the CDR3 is TGTGCCAGCAGCTTGTGGACGGAGTACGAGCAGTACTTC. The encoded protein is CASSLWTEYEQYF.

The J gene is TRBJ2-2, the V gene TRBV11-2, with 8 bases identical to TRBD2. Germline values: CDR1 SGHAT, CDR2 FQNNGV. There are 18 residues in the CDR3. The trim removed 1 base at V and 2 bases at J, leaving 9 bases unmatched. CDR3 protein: CASSLVRGGPINTGELFF. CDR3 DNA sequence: TGTGCCAGCAGCTTAGTACGGGGGGGACCTATCAACACCGGGGAGCTGTTTTTT.

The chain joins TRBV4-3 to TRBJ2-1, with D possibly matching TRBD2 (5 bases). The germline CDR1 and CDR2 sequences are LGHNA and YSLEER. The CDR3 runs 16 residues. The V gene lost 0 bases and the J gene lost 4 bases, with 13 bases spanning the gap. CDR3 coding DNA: TGCGCCAGCAGCCAAGAGGGCCTAGCACTATACAATGAGCAGTTCTTC. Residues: CASSQEGLALYNEQFF.

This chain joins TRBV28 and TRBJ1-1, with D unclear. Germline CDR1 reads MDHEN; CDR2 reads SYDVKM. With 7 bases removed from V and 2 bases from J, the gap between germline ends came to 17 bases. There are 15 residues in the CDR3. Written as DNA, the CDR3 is TGTGCCAGCATCCCTGACGGACGGAGAAACACTGAAGCTTTCTTT. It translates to CASIPDGRRNTEAFF.

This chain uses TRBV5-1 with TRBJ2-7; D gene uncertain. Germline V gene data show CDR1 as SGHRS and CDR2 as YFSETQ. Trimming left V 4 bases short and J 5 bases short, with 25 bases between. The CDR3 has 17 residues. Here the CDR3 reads CASSPMRSYGFLDEQYF. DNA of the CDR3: TGCGCCAGCAGCCCAATGAGGTCCTACGGGTTCCTAGACGAGCAGTACTTC.

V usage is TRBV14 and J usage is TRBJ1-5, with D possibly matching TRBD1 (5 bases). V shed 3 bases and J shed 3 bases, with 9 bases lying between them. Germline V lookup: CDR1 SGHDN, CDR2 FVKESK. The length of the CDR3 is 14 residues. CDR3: CASSHGGTNQPQHF. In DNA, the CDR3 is TGTGCCAGCAGCCATGGGGGAACCAATCAGCCCCAGCATTTT.

Written as DNA, the CDR3 is TGTGCCAGCAGTACCCTTGGAGGGCCCCTTAACTATGGCTACACCTTC. Its translation is CASSTLGGPLNYGYTF. V is TRBV28 and J is TRBJ1-2, with D hard to call. Trimming took 5 bases from V and 1 from J, leaving 17 bases between them. Germline V gene data show CDR1 as MDHEN and CDR2 as SYDVKM. CDR3 length equals 16 residues.

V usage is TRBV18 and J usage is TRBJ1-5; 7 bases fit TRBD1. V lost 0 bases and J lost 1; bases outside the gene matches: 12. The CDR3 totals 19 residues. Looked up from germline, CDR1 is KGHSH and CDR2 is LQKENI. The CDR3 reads CASSPPGRNQGESNQPQHF. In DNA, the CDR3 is TGTGCCAGCTCACCACCCGGGAGGAATCAGGGGGAGAGCAATCAGCCCCAGCATTTT. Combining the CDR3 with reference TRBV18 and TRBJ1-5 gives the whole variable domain NAGVMQNPRHLVRRRGQEARLRCSPMKGHSHVYWYRQLPEEGLKFMVYLQKENIIDESGMPKERFSAEFPKEGPSILRIQQVVRGDSAAYFCASSPPGRNQGESNQPQHFGDGTRLSIL.

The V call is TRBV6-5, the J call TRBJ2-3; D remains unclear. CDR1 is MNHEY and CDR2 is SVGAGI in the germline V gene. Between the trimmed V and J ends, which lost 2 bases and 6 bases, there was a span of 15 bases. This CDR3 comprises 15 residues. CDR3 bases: TGTGCCAGCAGTTACGACGGGCGGCGCTGGGATACGCAGTATTTT. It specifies CASSYDGRRWDTQYF.

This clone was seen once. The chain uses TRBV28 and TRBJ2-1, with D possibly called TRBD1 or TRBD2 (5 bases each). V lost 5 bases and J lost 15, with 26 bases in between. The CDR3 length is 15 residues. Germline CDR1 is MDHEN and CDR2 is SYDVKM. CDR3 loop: CASSIPGPVVDAWFF. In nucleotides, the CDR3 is TGTGCCAGCAGTATCCCGGGACCAGTAGTAGACGCATGGTTCTTC.

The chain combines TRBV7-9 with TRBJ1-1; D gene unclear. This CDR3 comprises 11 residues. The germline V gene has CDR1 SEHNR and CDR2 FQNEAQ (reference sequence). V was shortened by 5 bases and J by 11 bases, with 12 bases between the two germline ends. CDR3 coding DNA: TGTGCCAGCAGCGCCAAGATGAGCGCTTTCTTT. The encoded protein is CASSAKMSAFF.

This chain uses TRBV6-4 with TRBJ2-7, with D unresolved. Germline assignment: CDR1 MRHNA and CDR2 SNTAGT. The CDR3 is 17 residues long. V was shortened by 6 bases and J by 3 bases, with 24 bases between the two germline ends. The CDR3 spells CASSPNHRSKSIYEQYF. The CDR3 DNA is TGTGCCAGCAGCCCCAACCACCGTAGTAAGAGCATCTACGAGCAGTACTTC.

CDR3 DNA: TGTGCCAGCAGCGTAACCCCCGTTGGGACAGAGTACAATGAGCAGTTCTTC. Amino acid sequence: CASSVTPVGTEYNEQFF. The chain couples TRBV9 to TRBJ2-1, with 7 positions matching TRBD1. Trimming at V came to 1 base and at J to 4 bases, leaving 11 bases not matched to a gene. The CDR3 consists of 17 residues. The germline gives CDR1 SGDLS, CDR2 YYNGEE.

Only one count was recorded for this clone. The CDR3 spells CASGMGQGSRGQYF. The DNA for the CDR3 is TGTGCCAGCGGGATGGGACAGGGGTCCCGCGGGCAGTACTTC. The chain uses TRBV2 and TRBJ2-7, with 10 bases lining up with TRBD1. This CDR3 is 14 amino acids long. V lost 8 bases and J lost 9; bases outside the gene matches: 13. The germline CDR1 and CDR2 sequences are SNHLY and FYNNEI.